The sample holds a few counts of the clone carrying this T cell receptor beta chain. Its specificity is not known. This entry comes from a study of CD8 T cells in ankylosing spondylitis. Overall study findings and caveats: Reactive arthritis synovial fluid and blood previously showed some of these motif variants. A TCR beta motif of fewer than 10 highly homologous variants seemed to mark ankylosing spondylitis blood. Disease-linked clones had a CD8+ phenotype and relatively low frequency in peripheral blood. Reported data indicate significant enrichment of disease-linked clones within matched ankylosing spondylitis synovial fluid.

Molecular-barcoded quantitative 5'-RACE produced these TCR beta libraries. TCRdb re-analysed the 5' RACE reads in MiXCR, keeping a single row per CDR3 protein. The repertoire has roughly 700,000 distinct CDR3 sequences, 15% to 20% of them found once; the top ten carry roughly a fifth. CDR1 and CDR2 (germline): MDHEN, SYDVKM. The CDR3 extends over 14 amino acids. V lost 3 bases and J 2 bases, leaving 8 bases between the germline ends. The V gene is TRBV28, the J gene TRBJ2-1, with D unresolved. The sequenced sample was blood, either unsorted or a sorted T cell fraction (not recorded which). The TCR was taken from a male donor with ankylosing spondylitis. This chain's CDR3 is CASSLNGPYNEQFF. CDR3 in DNA: TGTGCCAGCAGTTTGAACGGACCCTACAATGAGCAGTTCTTC.